This paragraph reports one T cell receptor beta chain. Its antigen remains unidentified. The CDR3 is 13 amino acids. Germline V gene lookup returns CDR1 SGDLS and CDR2 YYNGEE. Trimming took 0 bases from V and 4 from J, leaving 7 bases between them. This entry comes from a study of shared clonotypes between healthy human individuals. Turning to the study itself: Donors were a couple of women and a few men aged 18 to 49.

General observations from the study: What rarefaction showed was incomplete sorted-subset sequencing despite large depth.

Over several immunoSEQ plates, each subset's genomic DNA was distributed in even portions. The assay was immunoSEQ multiplex PCR, and TCRdb's table has in-frame clones only and misses some. The data show approximately 1.4 million clones, under 99% seen once. Sequenced sample: naive CD4+ T cells sorted from blood. This sample's subset: CD45RA+ positively selected. The clonotype was recovered from a man aged 25 to 40 in good health. The genes are TRBV9 and TRBJ1-1; D not certain. The CDR3 sequence is CASSVEVFTEAFF. CDR3 in DNA: TGTGCCAGCAGCGTAGAGGTCTTCACTGAAGCTTTCTTT.